This TCR beta chain was identified in a study of blood T cell repertoires in COVID-19. Study overall: The United States, Italy and Spain supplied acute and convalescent COVID-19 samples. PBMCs, B-cell-depleted T cells, or T cells provided the cDNA or gDNA that made up the material.

Per the original methods: By means of reference gene primer amplification, nucleated cell counts were estimated. Sequencing used immunoSEQ multiplex PCR; TCRdb keeps in-frame clones, though not all of them. V and J calls plus clone size are reproduced from that table; the DNA served to infer D and trimming. The data show 120,000 or so clones, 88% seen once. The sequencing sample was made of peripheral blood. The receptor was isolated from a woman aged 50 to 65 with acute or convalescent COVID-19.

Here the CDR3 reads CASSPNGQGGREKLFF. In DNA form, the CDR3 reads TGTGCCAGCAGCCCGAACGGACAGGGGGGTCGTGAAAAACTGTTTTTT. The chain recombines TRBV7-9 with TRBJ1-4; TRBD1 matches at 10 bases. Trimming cost V 5 bases and J 7 bases; bases outside gene matches: 10. Germline V lookup: CDR1 SEHNR, CDR2 FQNEAQ (reference sequence). This CDR3 is 16 amino acids long.